The 7 T cell receptor beta chains below were found in one sample sequenced in a study of cytomegalovirus exposure and HLA in healthy donors. The PCR ran on 60 Vbeta and 13 Jbeta primers. Method: immunoSEQ multiplex PCR; TCRdb's copy keeps in-frame clones and lacks some. The data contain around 150,000 clones, 85% of them seen just once; the ten biggest clones take up about 2%. The sequencing sample was made of PBMCs. The receptors here all came from a man aged 18 to 35 in good health and CMV-seropositive.

The genes are TRBV12-5 and TRBJ2-7; D might be TRBD2 (6 bases). CDR3 size: 13 residues. Trimming left V 2 bases short and J 6 bases short, with 11 bases between. CDR1 LGHNT and CDR2 FRNRAP come from the germline V gene. CDR3 region: CASGLSGLIEQYF. As DNA, the CDR3 is TGTGCTAGTGGTTTGTCAGGACTAATCGAGCAGTACTTC. Full variable domain (remainder filled in from reference TRBV12-5 and TRBJ2-7): DARVTQTPRHKVTEMGQEVTMRCQPILGHNTVFWYRQTMMQGLELLAYFRNRAPLDDSGMPKDRFSAEMPDATLATLKIQPSEPRDSAVYFCASGLSGLIEQYFGPGTRLTVT.

The V and J genes are TRBV6-1 and TRBJ1-2; 11 positions agree with TRBD1. The CDR3 consists of 14 residues. Germline CDR1 is MNHNS and CDR2 is SASEGT. V lost 6 bases, J lost 5 bases, and 5 bases stayed unmatched. CDR3: CASSGTGGGYGYTF. The DNA for the CDR3 is TGTGCCAGCAGCGGGACAGGGGGTGGATATGGCTACACCTTC.

Only a few counts were recorded for this clone. One end of the junction does not line up with germline, which may come from a read error. The chain joins TRBV30 to TRBJ2-4, with a weak D call TRBD2 (5 bases). The CDR3 runs to 12 residues. The germline gives CDR1 GTSNPN, CDR2 SVGIG (reference sequence). In DNA form, the CDR3 reads TGTGCCTGGACCCCGGGAAGAAACAGTCAGTACTTC. Residues: CAWTPGRNSQYF.

This clone was observed a few times. The rearrangement links TRBV28 to TRBJ1-1; 8 bases fit TRBD1. Germline V gives CDR1 MDHEN, CDR2 SYDVKM. This CDR3 has 15 residues. After removal of 5 bases from V and 8 bases from J, the junction contained 13 bases not matched to a gene. Written as DNA, the CDR3 is TGTGCCAGCAGTACAAGACAGGGGACACTAAACGAAGCTTTCTTT. Residues: CASSTRQGTLNEAFF.

Only one count was recorded for this clone. This chain connects TRBV25-1 to TRBJ2-5; the match to TRBD2 covers 11 bases. V trimming: 6 bases; J trimming: 2 bases; junction bases outside the gene matches: 2. From germline, CDR1 is MGHDK and CDR2 SYGVNS. The CDR3 length is 14 residues. The CDR3 here is CASSTSGGQETQYF. The CDR3 DNA follows: TGTGCCAGCAGCACTAGCGGGGGACAAGAGACCCAGTACTTC.

The chain links TRBV30 to TRBJ2-3, with TRBD1 matching 8 bases. The junction had 7 bases not matched to a gene; V was cut back by 2 bases and J by 0 bases. Germline V lookup: CDR1 GTSNPN, CDR2 SVGIG (reference sequence). There are 16 residues in the CDR3. Here the CDR3 reads CAWSKRDRRSTDTQYF. In DNA, the CDR3 is TGTGCCTGGAGTAAAAGGGACAGGAGAAGCACAGATACGCAGTATTTT. Full variable domain (rest looked up from reference TRBV30 and TRBJ2-3): SQTIHQWPATLVQPVGSPLSLECTVEGTSNPNLYWYRQAAGRGLQLLFYSVGIGQISSEVPQNLSASRPQDRQFILSSKKLLLSDSGFYLCAWSKRDRRSTDTQYFGPGTRLTVL.

The chain uses TRBV25-1 and TRBJ2-3; 7 bases agree with TRBD1. The CDR3 sequence is 15 residues long. Per the germline V gene, CDR1 is MGHDK and CDR2 is SYGVNS. Trimming at V came to 8 bases and at J to 2 bases, leaving 10 bases not matched to a gene. CDR3 nucleotide sequence: TGTGCCAGCCGTTCCGCCGACAGGGCCACAGATACGCAGTATTTT. Its translation is CASRSADRATDTQYF.